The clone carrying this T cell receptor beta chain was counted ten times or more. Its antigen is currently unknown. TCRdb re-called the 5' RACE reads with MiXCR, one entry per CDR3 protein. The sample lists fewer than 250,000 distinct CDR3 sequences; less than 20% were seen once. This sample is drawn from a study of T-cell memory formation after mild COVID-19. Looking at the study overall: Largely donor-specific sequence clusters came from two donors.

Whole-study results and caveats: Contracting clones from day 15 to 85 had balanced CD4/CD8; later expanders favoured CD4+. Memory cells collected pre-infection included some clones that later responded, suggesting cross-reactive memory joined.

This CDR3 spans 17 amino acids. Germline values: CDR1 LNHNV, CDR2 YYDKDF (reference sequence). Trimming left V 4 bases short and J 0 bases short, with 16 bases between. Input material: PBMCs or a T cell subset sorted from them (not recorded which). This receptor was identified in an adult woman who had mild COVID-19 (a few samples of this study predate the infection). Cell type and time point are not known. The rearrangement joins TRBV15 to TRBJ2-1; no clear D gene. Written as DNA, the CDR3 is TGTGCCACCAGCATCGTCATGACACCGAGCTCCTACAATGAGCAGTTCTTC. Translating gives CATSIVMTPSSYNEQFF.